These T cell receptor beta chains were read from a single sample in a study of PD-1 blockade in classical Hodgkin lymphoma. Sequencing was performed with immunoSEQ multiplex PCR; in TCRdb, only in-frame clones are kept and a portion is missing. The sample yields under 8,500 clones, about nine tenths seen once. The input for sequencing was CD4+ T cells from blood, taken before the fourth cycle of nivolumab. These receptors came from a human donor with classical Hodgkin lymphoma. CDR3s leave out the opening cysteine and the closing phenylalanine or tryptophan. The D gene is left open where the match is weak. Expanded clones get a size class; other rows say once, few or many, or leave the size out.

size	V	D	J	CDR3
-	TRBV6-1	-	TRBJ1-6	ASSVPSGGSYNSPLH
-	TRBV11-2	-	TRBJ1-5	ASSLFSNQPQH
few	TRBV2	-	TRBJ2-7	ASSVRRGYEQY
-	TRBV6-5	TRBD1	TRBJ2-7	ASSFGTGGVYEQY
-	TRBV5-4	TRBD2	TRBJ2-7	ASSFGTGTSPYEQY
-	TRBV6-1	-	TRBJ1-4	ASSDSGNEKLF
-	TRBV20-1	-	TRBJ2-5	SASAEETQY
-	TRBV7-3	-	TRBJ2-5	ASSLPGAGETQY
-	TRBV9	TRBD2	TRBJ2-1	ASSETSGGPPNEQF
-	TRBV5-1	TRBD1	TRBJ2-2	ASRQGSTGELF
-	TRBV4-1	-	TRBJ1-5	ASSQDGGLGNQPQH
-	TRBV9	-	TRBJ2-7	ASSSRGSSYEQY
-	TRBV2	TRBD1	TRBJ2-7	ASTDRAHSYEQY
once	TRBV6-6	-	TRBJ2-6	ASIQSQISGANVLT
-	TRBV7-9	-	TRBJ1-1	ASSPSRVGGITEAF
-	TRBV7-6	TRBD2	TRBJ2-2	ASRLAENTGELF
-	TRBV18	TRBD2	TRBJ2-1	ASSLATSGSLDEQF
-	TRBV2	-	TRBJ1-2	ASRPDYGYT
-	TRBV19	TRBD2	TRBJ2-2	ASSRTSGGATGELF
-	TRBV11-2	TRBD2	TRBJ2-2	ASSLGLRRDRGGAGELF
-	TRBV5-6	TRBD2	TRBJ2-5	ASSAPGGETQY
few	TRBV7-2	TRBD2	TRBJ2-3	ASSVGLASTDTQY
-	TRBV18	-	TRBJ1-2	ASSENQGQADYGYT
-	TRBV7-7	TRBD2	TRBJ2-2	ASSLPSGRTGELF
-	TRBV21-1	-	TRBJ2-1	ASSKEGVLTSGNAYEQF
-	TRBV6-4	TRBD2	TRBJ2-5	ASTKWTSGTSFQETQY
-	TRBV19	-	TRBJ2-7	ASSIDPSSYEQY
-	TRBV27	-	TRBJ2-3	ASSLRRGLGTDTQY
-	TRBV7-2	TRBD2	TRBJ2-7	ASSLAGGKSYEQY
large	TRBV10-3	-	TRBJ1-3	AISESVRGPSGNTIY
-	TRBV5-6	TRBD2	TRBJ2-1	ASSAGLAGGDNEQF
-	TRBV4-2	-	TRBJ1-2	ASSPYGGGPGYGYT
-	TRBV6-5	-	TRBJ2-5	ASRSTGKETQY
-	TRBV18	-	TRBJ1-1	ASSQTRESEAF
-	TRBV2	-	TRBJ2-7	ASSPRVVTYEQY
-	TRBV7-8	TRBD2	TRBJ2-1	ASSKSGSSYNEQF
once	TRBV12-5	TRBD1	TRBJ1-1	ASGLVQGPNTEAF
-	TRBV5-1	TRBD1	TRBJ1-1	ASSLEGGAIDGD
-	TRBV29-1	TRBD2	TRBJ2-3	SVEKAGVGTDTQY
-	TRBV6-6	TRBD1	TRBJ1-2	ASTQGGYGYT
once	TRBV10-3	TRBD1	TRBJ1-5	AISGGGQGGQPQH
-	TRBV7-2	-	TRBJ2-5	ASSSSGTRWETQY
-	TRBV5-5	TRBD1	TRBJ1-5	ASNREGAHSNQPQH